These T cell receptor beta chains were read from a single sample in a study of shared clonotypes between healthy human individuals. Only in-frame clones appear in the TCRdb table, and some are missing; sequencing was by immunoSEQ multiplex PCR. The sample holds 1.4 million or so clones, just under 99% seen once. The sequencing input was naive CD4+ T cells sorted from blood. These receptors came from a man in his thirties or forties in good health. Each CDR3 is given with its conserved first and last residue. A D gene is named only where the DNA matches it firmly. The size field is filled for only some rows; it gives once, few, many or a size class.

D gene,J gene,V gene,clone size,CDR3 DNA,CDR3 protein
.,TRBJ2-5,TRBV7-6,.,TGTGCCAGCAGCTTAGCCTTCGAGACCCAGTACTTC,CASSLAFETQYF
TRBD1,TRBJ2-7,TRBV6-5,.,TGTGCCAGCACCCCGGGACAGGGCCACGAGCAGTACTTC,CASTPGQGHEQYF
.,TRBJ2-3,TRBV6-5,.,TGTGCCAGCAGCGACCTCACAGATACGCAGTATTTT,CASSDLTDTQYF
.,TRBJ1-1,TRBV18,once,TGTGCCAGCTCAGCATACCGAGACCCCAATGAAGCTTTCTTT,CASSAYRDPNEAFF
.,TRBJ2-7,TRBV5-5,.,TGTGCCAGCAGCCACCGACCCACTTCGGGGTACGAGCAGTACTTC,CASSHRPTSGYEQYF
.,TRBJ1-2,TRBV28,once,TGTGCCAGCAGTTTATCGGCAACGGGTTTTGGCTACACCTTC,CASSLSATGFGYTF
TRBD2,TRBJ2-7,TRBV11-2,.,TGTGCCAGCAGCAGGCAACAGCCCAGGAGGAGCGGGAGCTCCTACGAGCAGTACTTC,CASSRQQPRRSGSSYEQYF
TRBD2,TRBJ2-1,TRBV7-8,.,TGTGCCAGCAGCTTAGCACTTGTGAGCGGGAGTTCCTACAATGAGCAGTTCTTC,CASSLALVSGSSYNEQFF
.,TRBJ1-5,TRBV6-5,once,TGTGCCAGCAGTAACCGCGGGATAGGAGATCAGCCCCAGCATTTT,CASSNRGIGDQPQHF
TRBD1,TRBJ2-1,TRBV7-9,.,TGTGCCAGCAGCGAGGGGGCGCCGGTTTACAATGAGCAGTTCTTC,CASSEGAPVYNEQFF
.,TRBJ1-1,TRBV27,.,TGTGCCAGCAGTTTATATCGGACTGAAGCTTTCTTT,CASSLYRTEAFF
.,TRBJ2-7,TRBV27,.,TGTGCCAGCAGTTTAGCCCCTGACTACGAGCAGTACTTC,CASSLAPDYEQYF
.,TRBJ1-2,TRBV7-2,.,TGTGCCAGCAGCTTAGCGCTATCGGATCCGAGGGGCTACACCTTC,CASSLALSDPRGYTF
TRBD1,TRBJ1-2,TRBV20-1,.,TGCAGTGCCCTCCATACAGGGGACTACACCTTC,CSALHTGDYTF
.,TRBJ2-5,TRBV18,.,TGTGCCAGCTCACCATCTGTCGAGACCCAGTACTTC,CASSPSVETQYF
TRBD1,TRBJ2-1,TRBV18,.,TGTGCCAGCTCAGAATGGGACAGACACAATGAGCAGTTCTTC,CASSEWDRHNEQFF
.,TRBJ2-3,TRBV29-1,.,TGCAGCGTTGTGAGGGGGAGGGCCAATACGCAGTATTTT,CSVVRGRANTQYF
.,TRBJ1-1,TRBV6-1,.,TGTGCCAGCAGTGAATATATTTTAGTGGACATCTTGAACACTGAAGCTTTCTTT,CASSEYILVDILNTEAFF
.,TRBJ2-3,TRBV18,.,TGTGCCAGCTCACCAAGGCGGGAACGCACAGATACGCAGTATTTT,CASSPRRERTDTQYF
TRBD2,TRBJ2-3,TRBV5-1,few,TGCGCCAGCAGCTTAGCGGGAGCGGGAGATACGCAGTATTTT,CASSLAGAGDTQYF
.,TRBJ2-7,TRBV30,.,TGTGCCTGGAGTGTACTGTACCACGAGCAGTACTTC,CAWSVLYHEQYF
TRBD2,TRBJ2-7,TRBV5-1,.,TGCGCCAGCAGCACAACTAGCGGTTCTCACGAGCAGTACTTC,CASSTTSGSHEQYF
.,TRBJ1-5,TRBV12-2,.,TGTGCAAGTCGCTCCAGGGACAGGGATCCTCAGCCCCAGCATTTT,CASRSRDRDPQPQHF
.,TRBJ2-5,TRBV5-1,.,TGCGCCAGCAGCTCTAGGGGGATCGGAGAGACCCAGTACTTC,CASSSRGIGETQYF
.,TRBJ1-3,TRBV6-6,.,TGTGCCAGCAGTTACTCATCTTTGGGCTCTGGAAACACCATATATTTT,CASSYSSLGSGNTIYF
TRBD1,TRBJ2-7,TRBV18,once,TGTGCCAGCTCACCTATCCCGGGACAGGGCTACGAGCAGTACTTC,CASSPIPGQGYEQYF
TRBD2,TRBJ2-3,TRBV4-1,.,TGCGCCAGCAGCCAACAGTCGGGACTAGCGGGAGCAGATACGCAGTATTTT,CASSQQSGLAGADTQYF
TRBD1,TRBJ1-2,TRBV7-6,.,TGTGCCAGCAGCTTAGCGGAGGGGACAGGGACCGGCTACACCTTC,CASSLAEGTGTGYTF
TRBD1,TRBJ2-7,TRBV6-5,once,TGTGCCAGCAGCTGGACAGGGTACGAGCAGTACTTC,CASSWTGYEQYF
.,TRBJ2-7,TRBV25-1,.,TGTGCCAGCAGTCCCCTTGCGAGTGAGGGACTCTACGAGCAGTACTTC,CASSPLASEGLYEQYF
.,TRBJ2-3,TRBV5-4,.,TGTGCCAGCAGCTTGGGGCATGCCACAGATACGCAGTATTTT,CASSLGHATDTQYF
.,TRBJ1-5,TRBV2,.,TGTGCCAGCGCGGTTGGGCCGAACAATCAGCCCCAGCATTTT,CASAVGPNNQPQHF
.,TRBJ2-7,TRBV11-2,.,TGTGCCAGCAGCCGCAGATCCGAACACGAGCAGTACTTC,CASSRRSEHEQYF
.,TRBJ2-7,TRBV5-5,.,TGTGCCAGCAGCTCCGGTCGGCTCGAGCAGTACTTC,CASSSGRLEQYF
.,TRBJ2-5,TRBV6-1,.,TGTGCCAGCAGAACAAGAGGGACCCAGTACTTC,CASRTRGTQYF
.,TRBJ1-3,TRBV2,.,TGTGCCAGCAGTCTAGTAACTTCTGGAAACACCATATATTTT,CASSLVTSGNTIYF
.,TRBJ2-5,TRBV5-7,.,TGTGCCAGCAGCTTATCGGCAGCAGGGGTTGAGACCCAGTACTTC,CASSLSAAGVETQYF
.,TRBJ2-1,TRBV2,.,TGTGCCAGCATTGGTCTAGACTTCTCCTACAATGAGCAGTTCTTC,CASIGLDFSYNEQFF
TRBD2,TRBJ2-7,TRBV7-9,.,TGTGCCAGCAGCTTAGAGGGAGGGTTCCGAGGCGAGCAGTACTTC,CASSLEGGFRGEQYF
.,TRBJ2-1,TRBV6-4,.,TGTGCCAGCAGTCCACAGGGTGCTTACAATGAGCAGTTCTTC,CASSPQGAYNEQFF
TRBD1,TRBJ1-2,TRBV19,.,TGTGCTACCAGTTTTCTCTCCTCGCGGACAGGGGGAAACTATGGCTACACCTTC,CATSFLSSRTGGNYGYTF
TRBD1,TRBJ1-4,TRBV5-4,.,TGTGCCAGCAGCTCCCCCGGGGCAGGGGGAGAAGAAAAACTGTTTTTT,CASSSPGAGGEEKLFF
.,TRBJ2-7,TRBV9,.,TGTGCCAGCAGCCACGACACAGAAAGCGGATACGAGCAGTACTTC,CASSHDTESGYEQYF
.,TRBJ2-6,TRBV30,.,TGTGCCTGGAGTCGAGGGGTAGGACGGGCGGGGGCCAACGTCCTGACTTTC,CAWSRGVGRAGANVLTF
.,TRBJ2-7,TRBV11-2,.,TGTGCCAGCAGCTACAGGGTCAGTGAGGACGAGCAGTACTTC,CASSYRVSEDEQYF
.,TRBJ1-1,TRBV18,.,TGTGCCAGCTCACCCGTGGCAGGACGGGACACTGAAGCTTTCTTT,CASSPVAGRDTEAFF
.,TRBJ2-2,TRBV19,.,TGTGCCAGTAGGGGATGGGCAGGGAAGAACACCGGGGAGCTGTTTTTT,CASRGWAGKNTGELFF
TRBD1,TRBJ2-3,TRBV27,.,TGTGCCAGCAGTCACCGGACAGGGGGCGCTTTAGATACGCAGTATTTT,CASSHRTGGALDTQYF
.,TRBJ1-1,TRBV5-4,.,TGTGCCAGCAGCTTGGAAGGGTCGAGGACTGAAGCTTTCTTT,CASSLEGSRTEAFF
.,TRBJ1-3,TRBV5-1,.,TGCGCCAGCAGCTCGGACAGAAACACCATATATTTT,CASSSDRNTIYF
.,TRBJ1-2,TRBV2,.,TGTGCCAGCAGGACACAGGGAGGAAACTATGGCTACACCTTC,CASRTQGGNYGYTF
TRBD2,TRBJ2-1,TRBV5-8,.,TGTGCCAGTGCGGGGGAACGGGGAAACTACAATGAGCAGTTCTTC,CASAGERGNYNEQFF
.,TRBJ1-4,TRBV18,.,TGTGCCAGCTCACCGATTGCGGGGGACCGGAATGAAAAACTGTTTTTT,CASSPIAGDRNEKLFF
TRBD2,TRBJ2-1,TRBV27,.,TGTGCCAGCAGTTATAGCGGGAGAAACTACAATGAGCAGTTCTTC,CASSYSGRNYNEQFF
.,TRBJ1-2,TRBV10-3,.,TGTGCCATCAGTGGAGGGATCTATGGCTACACCTTC,CAISGGIYGYTF
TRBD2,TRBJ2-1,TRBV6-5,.,TGTGCCAGCGGCAACCTGGGACTAGCCGGGGATGAGCAGTTCTTC,CASGNLGLAGDEQFF
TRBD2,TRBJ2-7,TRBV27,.,TGTGCCAGCAGTTTGCGGGAGGGTTCCTACGAGCAGTACTTC,CASSLREGSYEQYF
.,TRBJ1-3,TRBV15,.,TGTGCCACCAGCTTAATGTCAGCCTCGAACACCATATATTTT,CATSLMSASNTIYF
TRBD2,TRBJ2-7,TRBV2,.,TGTGCCAGCAGCCCGAGGACTAGCGGGAGTGGCGAGCAGTACTTC,CASSPRTSGSGEQYF
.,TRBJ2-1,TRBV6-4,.,TGTGCCAGCAGTGACTCTGGAGAGTCTACAATGCAGTTCTTC,CASSDSGESTMQFF